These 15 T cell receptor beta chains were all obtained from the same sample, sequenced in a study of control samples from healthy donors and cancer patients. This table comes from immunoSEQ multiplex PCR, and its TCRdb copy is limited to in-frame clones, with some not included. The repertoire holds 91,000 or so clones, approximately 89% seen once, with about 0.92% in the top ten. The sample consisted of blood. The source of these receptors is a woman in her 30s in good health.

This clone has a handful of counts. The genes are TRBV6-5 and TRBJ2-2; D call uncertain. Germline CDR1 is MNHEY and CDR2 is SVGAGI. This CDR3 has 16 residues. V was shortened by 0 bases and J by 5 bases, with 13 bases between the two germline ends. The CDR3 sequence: CASSYSTWLGTGELFF. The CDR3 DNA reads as TGTGCCAGCAGTTACTCGACTTGGCTGGGTACCGGGGAGCTGTTTTTT.

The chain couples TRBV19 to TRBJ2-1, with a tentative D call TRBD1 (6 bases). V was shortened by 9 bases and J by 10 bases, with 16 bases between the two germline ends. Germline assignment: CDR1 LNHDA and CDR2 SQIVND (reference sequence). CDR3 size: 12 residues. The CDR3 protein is CASLGQGYEQFF. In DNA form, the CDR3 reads TGTGCCAGCCTCGGCCAGGGGTACGAGCAGTTCTTC.

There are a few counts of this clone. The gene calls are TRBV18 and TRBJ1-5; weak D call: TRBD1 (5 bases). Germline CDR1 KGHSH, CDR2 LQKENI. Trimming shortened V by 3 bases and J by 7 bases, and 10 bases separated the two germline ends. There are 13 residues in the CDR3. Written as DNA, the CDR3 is TGTGCCAGCTCACCCAGGGCAGGGCAGCCCCAGCATTTT. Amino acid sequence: CASSPRAGQPQHF.

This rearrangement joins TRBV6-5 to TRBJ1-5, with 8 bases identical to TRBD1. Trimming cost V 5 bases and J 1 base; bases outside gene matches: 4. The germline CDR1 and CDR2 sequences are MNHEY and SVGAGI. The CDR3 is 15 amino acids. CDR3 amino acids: CASSPDRVSNQPQHF. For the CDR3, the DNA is TGTGCCAGCAGTCCGGACAGGGTGAGCAATCAGCCCCAGCATTTT.

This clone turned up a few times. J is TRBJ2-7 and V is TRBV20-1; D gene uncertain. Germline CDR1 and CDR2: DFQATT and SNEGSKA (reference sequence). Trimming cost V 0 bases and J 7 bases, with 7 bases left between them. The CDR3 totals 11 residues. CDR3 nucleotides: TGCAGTGCTAGAGATTCTAGGGAGCAGTACTTC. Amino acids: CSARDSREQYF.

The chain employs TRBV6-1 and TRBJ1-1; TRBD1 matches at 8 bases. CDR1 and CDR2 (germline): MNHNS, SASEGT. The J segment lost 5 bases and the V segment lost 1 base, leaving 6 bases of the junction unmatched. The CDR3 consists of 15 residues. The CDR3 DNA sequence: TGTGCCAGCAGTGAAGTTGGCAGGGGGCGAACTGAAGCTTTCTTT. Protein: CASSEVGRGRTEAFF.

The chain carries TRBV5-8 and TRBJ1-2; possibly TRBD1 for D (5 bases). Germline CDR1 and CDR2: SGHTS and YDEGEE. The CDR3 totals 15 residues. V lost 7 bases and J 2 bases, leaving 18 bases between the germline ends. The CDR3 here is CASVPGGGRNYGYTF. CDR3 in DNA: TGTGCCAGCGTTCCCGGGGGGGGTAGGAACTATGGCTACACCTTC.

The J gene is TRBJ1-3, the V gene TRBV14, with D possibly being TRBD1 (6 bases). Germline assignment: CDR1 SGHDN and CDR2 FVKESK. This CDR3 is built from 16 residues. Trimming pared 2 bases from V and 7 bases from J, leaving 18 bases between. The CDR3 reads CASSQLGTFQGNTIYF. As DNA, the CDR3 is TGTGCCAGCAGCCAACTCGGGACATTCCAGGGTAACACCATATATTTT.

The CDR3, as DNA: TGTGCCAGCAGCTGGGTAGGGCGGTACGAGCAGTACTTC. Encoded protein: CASSWVGRYEQYF. V usage is TRBV5-6 and J usage is TRBJ2-7, with D unclear. This CDR3 contains 13 residues. V gave up 3 bases and J gave up 4 bases, with 11 bases separating them. From germline, CDR1 is SGHDT and CDR2 YYEEEE.

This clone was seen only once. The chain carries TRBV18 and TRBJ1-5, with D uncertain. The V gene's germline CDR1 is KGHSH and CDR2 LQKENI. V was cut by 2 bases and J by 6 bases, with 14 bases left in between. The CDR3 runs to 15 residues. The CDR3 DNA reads TGTGCCAGCTCACCATTAAAAGGGTGGGGTCAGCCCCAGCATTTT. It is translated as CASSPLKGWGQPQHF.

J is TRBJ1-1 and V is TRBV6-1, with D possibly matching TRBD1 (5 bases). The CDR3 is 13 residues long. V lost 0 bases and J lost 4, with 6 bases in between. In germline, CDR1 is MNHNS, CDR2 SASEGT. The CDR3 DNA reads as TGTGCCAGCAGTGAAGCGGGGCTCACTGAAGCTTTCTTT. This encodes CASSEAGLTEAFF.

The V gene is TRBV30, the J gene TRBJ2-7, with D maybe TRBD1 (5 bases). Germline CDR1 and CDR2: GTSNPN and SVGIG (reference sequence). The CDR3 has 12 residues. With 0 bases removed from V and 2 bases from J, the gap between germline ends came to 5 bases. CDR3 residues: CAWSVQAYEQYF. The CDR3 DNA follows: TGTGCCTGGAGTGTACAGGCCTACGAGCAGTACTTC.

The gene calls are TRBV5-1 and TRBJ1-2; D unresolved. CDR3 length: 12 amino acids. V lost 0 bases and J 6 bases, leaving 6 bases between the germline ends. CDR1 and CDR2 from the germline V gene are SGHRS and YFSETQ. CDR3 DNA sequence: TGCGCCAGCAGCTTGGACAGAGATGGCTACACCTTC. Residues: CASSLDRDGYTF.

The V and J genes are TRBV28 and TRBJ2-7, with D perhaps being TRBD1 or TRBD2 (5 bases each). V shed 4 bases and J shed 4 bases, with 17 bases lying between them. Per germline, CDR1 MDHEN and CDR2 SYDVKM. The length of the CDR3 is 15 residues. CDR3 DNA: TGTGCCAGCAGTTGGGATGCGGGCAGGGTATACGAGCAGTACTTC. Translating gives CASSWDAGRVYEQYF. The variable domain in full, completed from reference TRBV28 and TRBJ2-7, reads DVKVTQSSRYLVKRTGEKVFLECVQDMDHENMFWYRQDPGLGLRLIYFSYDVKMKEKGDIPEGYSVSREKKERFSLILESASTNQTSMYLCASSWDAGRVYEQYFGPGTRLTVT.

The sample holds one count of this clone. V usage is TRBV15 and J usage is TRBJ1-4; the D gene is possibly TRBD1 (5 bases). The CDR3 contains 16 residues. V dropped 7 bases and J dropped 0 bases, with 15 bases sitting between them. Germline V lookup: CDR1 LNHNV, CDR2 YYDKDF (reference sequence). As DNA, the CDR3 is TGTGCCACCACCCCGGGACGCCGAGCAACTAATGAAAAACTGTTTTTT. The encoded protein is CATTPGRRATNEKLFF. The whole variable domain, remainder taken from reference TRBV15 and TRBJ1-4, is DAMVIQNPRYQVTQFGKPVTLSCSQTLNHNVMYWYQQKSSQAPKLLFHYYDKDFNNEADTPDNFQSRRPNTSFCFLDIRSPGLGDTAMYLCATTPGRRATNEKLFFGSGTQLSVL.